The clone carrying this TCR beta chain was recorded a few times. Its antigen remains unknown. Attachment of unique molecular identifiers was made to individual cDNA molecules. TCRdb reprocessed the 5' RACE reads with MiXCR, giving one entry per CDR3 protein. This repertoire shows under 85,000 distinct CDR3 sequences, 10% to 15% found once; its top ten account for approximately 6.4%. The data derive from a study of early T cells in non-severe SARS-CoV-2 infection. Study-wide background: Chains from this unsorted whole-blood bulk RNA could not be paired. Notes on the study in general: In VDJdb matching, anti-spike CD8 responses were favored while private and CD4 specificities went missing.

Trimming stripped 3 bases from V and 8 bases from J, with 17 bases between. The CDR3 covers 15 residues. CDR1 is SGHNT and CDR2 is YENEEA in the germline V gene. The chain joins TRBV11-3 to TRBJ2-1; D assignment may be TRBD1 or TRBD2 (5 bases each). This receptor was taken from an adult who was a healthcare worker with PCR-confirmed SARS-CoV-2 infection or an uninfected control (not recorded which). The sample comprised whole blood. CDR3 sequence reads: CASSFGGRGSHEQFF. As DNA, the CDR3 is TGTGCCAGCAGCTTTGGGGGAAGAGGTAGCCATGAGCAGTTCTTC. The whole variable domain, remainder taken from reference TRBV11-3 and TRBJ2-1, is EAGVVQSPRYKIIEKKQPVAFWCNPISGHNTLYWYLQNLGQGPELLIRYENEEAVDDSQLPKDRFSAERLKGVDSTLKIQPAELGDSAVYLCASSFGGRGSHEQFFGPGTRLTVL.